This TCR beta chain was identified in a study of blood T cell repertoires in COVID-19. About the research overall: The United States, Italy and Spain were the sources of the acute and convalescent COVID-19 samples.

The data were produced by immunoSEQ multiplex PCR, yet TCRdb's version contains in-frame clones alone and is incomplete. The repertoire has 160,000 or so clones, more than 65% of them found once; the top ten carry roughly 20%. The germline V gene has CDR1 MNHEY and CDR2 SMNVEV (reference sequence). Trimming removed 3 bases from V and 7 bases from J, with 19 bases in between. CDR3 size: 16 residues. This clone came up once. The chain links TRBV27 to TRBJ2-1, with a possible D match to TRBD2 (6 bases). The TCR comes from a man aged 60 to 75 who had recovered from COVID-19. Specimen: PBMCs or T cells enriched from blood (not recorded which). The DNA of the CDR3 is TGTGCCAGCAGTTTCCTTACCGGGACTTCCGTAAATGAGCAGTTCTTC. This translates into CASSFLTGTSVNEQFF.